This T cell receptor beta chain stems from a study of cytomegalovirus exposure and HLA in healthy donors. Vbeta (60) and Jbeta (13) primers were used in the PCR. In the original workflow: Unique TCR beta chains numbered approximately 76 million in a later analysis, with roughly 10 million shared. Generated by immunoSEQ multiplex PCR, the TCRdb table keeps only in-frame clones and is missing some. The DNA was the basis for D and trimming; V, J and clone size are from that table. The profile shows 120,000 or so clones, approximately 72% of them singletons. This clone was recorded a few times. Germline CDR1 SGHNT, CDR2 YYREEE (reference sequence). V lost 0 bases and J lost 0, with 6 bases in between. There are 14 residues in the CDR3.

V gene TRBV5-4 combines with J gene TRBJ1-1; D remains ambiguous. The sequenced sample was PBMCs. The sequence came from a woman between 40 and 50 years old in good health and CMV-seropositive. The CDR3 bases are TGTGCCAGCAGCTTGGAACATATGAACACTGAAGCTTTCTTT. As protein: CASSLEHMNTEAFF.